This record looks at one T cell receptor beta chain sequence and its context. Treatment in this sample: randomized to nivolumab then ipilimumab (arm A) or the reverse (arm B). This specimen comes from a study of sequential checkpoint blockade in melanoma. Across the whole study: After both sequences, patients received maintenance nivolumab.

Libraries were prepared by immunoSEQ multiplex PCR; TCRdb keeps only in-frame clonotypes and omits some of them. The sample contains over 25,000 clones, 82% of which appear only once. The specimen was CD8+ T cells sorted from blood (inferred from file names), collected from a patient given nivolumab and ipilimumab in sequence. This clonotype was sampled from a human donor with melanoma.

This CDR3 is CAWSVKRGQHEGEKLFF. CDR3 in DNA: TGTGCCTGGAGTGTAAAAAGGGGGCAGCATGAGGGTGAAAAACTGTTTTTT. The chain carries TRBV30 and TRBJ1-4; 7 nucleotides line up with TRBD1. Germline V lookup: CDR1 GTSNPN, CDR2 SVGIG (reference sequence). The V and J ends lost 0 bases and 7 bases, in that order; junction bases with no gene match: 14. The CDR3 extends over 17 amino acids.